These 19 T cell receptor beta chains were sequenced from one sample in a study of cytotoxic CD8 clonotypes in ibrutinib-treated CLL. The method was immunoSEQ multiplex PCR; TCRdb's version includes in-frame clones alone and lacks a portion of them. The sample has 68,000 or so clones, around 65% seen once; the top ten hold approximately 6.2%. Sequenced material: PBMCs, taken after 12 months of ibrutinib treatment. All receptors derive from a human donor with chronic lymphocytic leukemia.

This chain connects TRBV9 to TRBJ2-7; unclear D gene. The CDR3 has 13 residues. The germline CDR1 and CDR2 sequences are SGDLS and YYNGEE. Trimming left V 0 bases short and J 5 bases short, with 9 bases between. CDR3 region: CASSVGLGNEQYF. The CDR3, as DNA: TGTGCCAGCAGCGTAGGGCTGGGAAACGAGCAGTACTTC.

V and J are TRBV7-9 and TRBJ1-6; D remains unclear. Trimming took 5 bases from V and 10 from J, leaving 15 bases between them. Germline CDR1 reads SEHNR; CDR2 reads FQNEAQ (reference sequence). The CDR3 has 14 residues. For the CDR3, the DNA is TGTGCCAGCAGCCTCGGACCGAGGAGCTCACCCCTCCACTTT. Protein sequence: CASSLGPRSSPLHF.

V and J are TRBV21-1 and TRBJ2-3; the DNA was not used to check the table's D call, TRBD2. TRBV21-1 is assigned pseudogene status. CDR3 length equals 13 residues. CDR3 in DNA: TGTGCCAGCAGCACGTGGGGGGGAGATACGCAGTATTTT. As protein: CASSTWGGDTQYF.

The V and J genes are TRBV5-1 and TRBJ1-6; the match to TRBD1 covers 7 bases. J gave up 5 bases and V 4 bases, and 12 bases lay outside the gene matches. Germline V CDR1 and CDR2: SGHRS, YFSETQ. The CDR3 spans 17 residues. The CDR3 reads CASSLTSGQANNSPLHF. CDR3 bases: TGCGCCAGCAGCCTGACTTCAGGACAGGCTAATAATTCACCCCTCCACTTT. The complete variable domain, with remaining parts taken from reference TRBV5-1 and TRBJ1-6, reads KAGVTQTPRYLIKTRGQQVTLSCSPISGHRSVSWYQQTPGQGLQFLFEYFSETQRNKGNFPGRFSGRQFSNSRSEMNVSTLELGDSALYLCASSLTSGQANNSPLHFGNGTRLTVT.

This clone was seen only a few times. The V gene is TRBV30, the J gene TRBJ1-4; D uncertain. CDR3 length: 15 amino acids. Trimming pared 1 base from V and 8 bases from J, leaving 17 bases between. Per germline, CDR1 GTSNPN and CDR2 SVGIG (reference sequence). CDR3 sequence (DNA): TGTGCCTGGAGTGACCACCGGCGGGGAGGGGAAAAACTGTTTTTT. It yields the protein CAWSDHRRGGEKLFF.

The chain uses TRBV29-1 and TRBJ1-2, with 9 bases fitting TRBD1. This CDR3 has 11 amino acids. Trimming took 7 bases from V and 11 from J; bases not matched to a gene: 8. From germline, CDR1 is SQVTM and CDR2 ANQGSEA. CDR3: CSAGDREGYTF. The CDR3 DNA follows: TGCAGCGCGGGGGACAGGGAAGGATACACCTTC.

This chain connects TRBV30 to TRBJ2-3; D is perhaps TRBD2 (5 bases). The V end lost 2 bases, the J end lost 5 bases, and 5 bases lay between the germline ends. This CDR3 region has 11 residues. Germline V gene lookup returns CDR1 GTSNPN and CDR2 SVGIG (reference sequence). This chain's CDR3 is CAWSRGDTQYF. CDR3 in DNA: TGTGCCTGGAGTCGGGGAGATACGCAGTATTTT.

This clone has a handful of counts. In DNA, the CDR3 is TGTGCCACCCTTGGATTTGCGCAAGGCTACACCTTC. As protein: CATLGFAQGYTF. V and J are TRBV19 and TRBJ1-2; D unclear. This CDR3 comprises 12 residues. The germline V gene has CDR1 LNHDA and CDR2 SQIVND (reference sequence). The V and J ends lost 10 bases and 8 bases respectively, with 17 bases between them.

The CDR3 reads CAWRRQGVRQYF. CDR3 DNA sequence: TGTGCCTGGAGAAGACAGGGGGTAAGGCAGTACTTC. The chain is built from TRBV30 and TRBJ2-7; 9 positions agree with TRBD1. Germline lookup yields CDR1 GTSNPN and CDR2 SVGIG (reference sequence). Trimming cost V 3 bases and J 9 bases; bases outside gene matches: 6. This CDR3 comprises 12 residues.

This clone was observed a handful of times. The chain links TRBV10-2 to TRBJ1-3; no clear D gene. This CDR3 region has 15 residues. The V end was cut by 4 bases, the J end by 0 bases, with 10 bases between. CDR1 is WSHSY, CDR2 SAAADI, per germline. The CDR3 coding sequence is TGCGCCAGCAGTGCTCTCTGGGGCTCTGGAAACACCATATATTTT. Its protein is CASSALWGSGNTIYF.

The chain links TRBV4-3 to TRBJ1-5, with D hard to call. V was shortened by 5 bases and J by 4 bases, with 9 bases between the two germline ends. CDR3 length: 13 residues. CDR1 LGHNA and CDR2 YSLEER come from the germline V gene. CDR3 residues: CASSATQNQPQHF. In nucleotides, the CDR3 is TGCGCCAGCAGCGCCACGCAAAATCAGCCCCAGCATTTT.

The table lists this clone with a few counts. V and J are TRBV12-5 and TRBJ1-3, with D uncertain. Deletions cut 1 base from V and 7 bases from J, with 8 bases between. This CDR3 contains 13 residues. CDR1 and CDR2 (germline): LGHNT, FRNRAP. The CDR3: CASGLGYQNTIYF. CDR3 DNA sequence: TGTGCTAGTGGTTTGGGCTACCAGAACACCATATATTTT.

The rearrangement links TRBV5-1 to TRBJ1-2; TRBD1 matches at 7 bases. The CDR3 spans 14 residues. V lost 4 bases and J lost 0; bases outside the gene matches: 3. Per germline, CDR1 SGHRS and CDR2 YFSETQ. CDR3: CASSTGDTNYGYTF. The CDR3 DNA reads TGCGCCAGCAGCACAGGGGACACTAACTATGGCTACACCTTC.

A few counts support this clone. The sample contains more than one DNA sequence encoding this CDR3. This chain connects TRBV12-5 to TRBJ1-6, with 7 bases that match TRBD1. Germline trimming cut 4 bases from V and 0 bases from J; bases unmatched to any gene: 3. Looked up from germline, CDR1 is LGHNT and CDR2 is FRNRAP. CDR3 length: 16 residues. CDR3 sequence reads: CASGSTGSSYNSPLHF. The CDR3 nucleotides read TGTGCTAGTGGTTCGACAGGGAGCTCCTATAATTCACCCCTCCACTTT. Complete variable domain (other parts from reference TRBV12-5 and TRBJ1-6): DARVTQTPRHKVTEMGQEVTMRCQPILGHNTVFWYRQTMMQGLELLAYFRNRAPLDDSGMPKDRFSAEMPDATLATLKIQPSEPRDSAVYFCASGSTGSSYNSPLHFGNGTRLTVT.

The chain recombines TRBV7-2 with TRBJ1-2; 12 nucleotides line up with TRBD1. Germline-derived CDR1 and CDR2 are SGHTA and FQGNSA. V was clipped by 1 base and J by 4 bases; unmatched bases: 4. The CDR3 is made up of 16 amino acids. The CDR3 here is CASSLVGTGGVYGYTF. The CDR3, as DNA: TGTGCCAGCAGCTTAGTTGGGACAGGGGGCGTCTATGGCTACACCTTC.

This sequence joins TRBV7-2 and TRBJ1-1; a possible D gene is TRBD1 (5 bases). This CDR3 has 18 residues. V was cut by 4 bases and J by 2 bases, with 23 bases left in between. CDR1 and CDR2 (germline): SGHTA, FQGNSA. CDR3 nucleotide sequence: TGTGCCAGCAGCTCCTTTGGGCGGGGGTCTGACCTTAACACTGAAGCTTTCTTT. It yields the protein CASSSFGRGSDLNTEAFF.

The gene calls are TRBV5-4 and TRBJ1-6, with D perhaps TRBD1 (6 bases). V lost 0 bases and J lost 10, with 11 bases in between. Germline CDR1 is SGHNT and CDR2 is YYREEE (reference sequence). This CDR3 spans 14 amino acids. The CDR3 DNA follows: TGTGCCAGCAGCTTGGGGGGGCCCGGCTCACCCCTCCACTTT. This codes for CASSLGGPGSPLHF.

This clone came up a few times. The chain carries TRBV10-3 and TRBJ1-2, with 7 bases fitting TRBD1. The V gene end was trimmed by 8 bases and the J gene end by 4 bases; junction bases not matched to a gene: 4. The CDR3 totals 12 residues. From germline, CDR1 is ENHRY and CDR2 SYGVKD. CDR3 amino acids: CAIPQGGYGYTF. The CDR3 coding sequence is TGTGCCATCCCCCAGGGGGGCTATGGCTACACCTTC.

The J gene is TRBJ1-1, the V gene TRBV7-9; D is ambiguous. The CDR3 is made up of 13 amino acids. V was shortened by 4 bases and J by 1 base, with 7 bases between the two germline ends. CDR1 is SEHNR, CDR2 FQNEAQ, per germline (reference sequence). CDR3 region: CASSSSANTEAFF. CDR3 nucleotides: TGTGCCAGCAGCTCATCCGCGAACACTGAAGCTTTCTTT.